This entry lists 11 T cell receptor beta chains sequenced from one sample in a study of OX40 agonist ivuxolimab in advanced cancers. Measured with immunoSEQ multiplex PCR; TCRdb has only the in-frame clones, and not every one. This table holds 70,000 to 75,000 clones, roughly 85% found once. The sample was CD4+ or CD8+ T cells sorted from blood, taken in a trial of the OX40 agonist ivuxolimab. These receptor sequences come from an adult with an advanced solid tumor such as melanoma, head and neck, liver or kidney cancer.

The rearrangement links TRBV13 to TRBJ2-5, with D maybe TRBD2 (6 bases). CDR3 length equals 12 residues. V was trimmed by 8 bases and J by 1 base, leaving 8 bases between them. Germline V gene sequence: CDR1 PRHDT, CDR2 FYEKMQ (reference sequence). The CDR3 region is CASGRGQETQYF. Written as DNA, the CDR3 is TGTGCCAGCGGGCGGGGCCAAGAGACCCAGTACTTC.

The chain uses TRBV11-2 and TRBJ2-1, with TRBD2 matching over 7 bases. Losses at the gene ends were 5 bases for V and 0 bases for J; bases not matched to a gene: 7. Germline CDR1 reads SGHAT; CDR2 reads FQNNGV. The CDR3 sequence is 16 residues long. The CDR3 sequence: CASSRGSGFSYNEQFF. In nucleotides, the CDR3 is TGTGCCAGCAGCAGAGGTAGCGGGTTCTCCTACAATGAGCAGTTCTTC.

The rearrangement links TRBV6-5 to TRBJ1-2, with TRBD1 identical over 7 bases. The CDR3 spans 15 residues. Germline CDR1 and CDR2: MNHEY and SVGAGI. V was pared by 8 bases and J by 0 bases, with 9 bases of the junction left unmatched. The CDR3 DNA reads TGTGCCAGCTCTCGGGCAACAGGGGCTAACTATGGCTACACCTTC. Its translation: CASSRATGANYGYTF.

The rearrangement links TRBV28 to TRBJ2-1; TRBD2 matches 15 bases. Germline V gene lookup returns CDR1 MDHEN and CDR2 SYDVKM. The CDR3 is 18 amino acids. V shed 5 bases and J 0 bases; nucleotides not matched to a gene: 5. CDR3: CASSPGTSGGISYNEQFF. The CDR3 DNA follows: TGTGCCAGCAGTCCAGGGACTAGCGGGGGGATCTCCTACAATGAGCAGTTCTTC. The variable domain in full, with the rest retrieved from reference TRBV28 and TRBJ2-1, is DVKVTQSSRYLVKRTGEKVFLECVQDMDHENMFWYRQDPGLGLRLIYFSYDVKMKEKGDIPEGYSVSREKKERFSLILESASTNQTSMYLCASSPGTSGGISYNEQFFGPGTRLTVL.

The chain recombines TRBV18 with TRBJ1-1; D remains ambiguous. Per the germline V gene, CDR1 is KGHSH and CDR2 is LQKENI. This CDR3 spans 15 amino acids. Between the trimmed V and J ends, which lost 3 bases and 5 bases, there was a span of 16 bases. In DNA, the CDR3 is TGTGCCAGCTCACCTAACGATCAGGTACGGACTGAAGCTTTCTTT. It is translated as CASSPNDQVRTEAFF.

This chain uses TRBV5-1 with TRBJ2-7; D ambiguous. The CDR3 loop spans 14 amino acids. Germline assignment: CDR1 SGHRS and CDR2 YFSETQ. V was pared by 0 bases and J by 1 base, with 8 bases between. The CDR3 region is CASSLESWSYEQYF. In nucleotides, the CDR3 is TGCGCCAGCAGCTTGGAGAGTTGGTCCTACGAGCAGTACTTC. Filled out from reference TRBV5-1 and TRBJ2-7, the complete variable domain reads KAGVTQTPRYLIKTRGQQVTLSCSPISGHRSVSWYQQTPGQGLQFLFEYFSETQRNKGNFPGRFSGRQFSNSRSEMNVSTLELGDSALYLCASSLESWSYEQYFGPGTRLTVT.

This clone has more than one count but fewer than ten. A junction boundary mismatches the germline segment, possibly from a read error. The chain uses TRBV4-2 and TRBJ2-3; the D is unclear. The length of the CDR3 is 12 residues. The germline V gene has CDR1 LGHNA and CDR2 YNFKEQ. CDR3 sequence: CASSLGPETQYF. In nucleotides, the CDR3 is TGTGCCAGCAGCCTGGGTCCAGAAACGCAGTATTTT.

This clone was recorded only once. The gene calls are TRBV6-1 and TRBJ1-1, with a weak D call TRBD1 (6 bases). Germline CDR1 and CDR2: MNHNS and SASEGT. The V gene lost 5 bases and the J gene lost 7 bases, with 11 bases spanning the gap. The CDR3 sequence is 12 residues long. The CDR3 DNA reads TGTGCCAGCAGTACCGGGACATTTGAAGCTTTCTTT. Translating it yields CASSTGTFEAFF.

This clone was seen only a few times. The gene calls are TRBV7-9 and TRBJ2-2, with 9 bases that match TRBD1. This CDR3 region has 15 residues. V lost 5 bases to trimming and J lost 5 bases; unmatched junction nucleotides: 6. Germline V gene data show CDR1 as SEHNR and CDR2 as FQNEAQ (reference sequence). Written as DNA, the CDR3 is TGTGCCAGCAGCCCTGGACAGGGGAGGACCGGGGAGCTGTTTTTT. Translation: CASSPGQGRTGELFF.

This clone is a singleton in its sample. The chain combines TRBV18 with TRBJ2-3; D unresolved. Trimming shortened V by 4 bases and J by 6 bases, and 17 bases separated the two germline ends. Germline V gene lookup returns CDR1 KGHSH and CDR2 LQKENI. The CDR3 consists of 15 residues. CDR3 DNA: TGTGCCAGCTCACAGGTAGCTCTCTACGGGGATACGCAGTATTTT. Amino acid sequence: CASSQVALYGDTQYF.

This clone was seen just once. The chain has TRBV10-2 and TRBJ2-3; tentatively, D is TRBD1 or TRBD2 (5 bases each). The germline gives CDR1 WSHSY, CDR2 SAAADI. V was shortened by 4 bases and J by 0 bases, with 20 bases between the two germline ends. This CDR3 spans 18 amino acids. CDR3 DNA: TGCGCCAGCAGTGGATCGAGGGGCAGCGGCTCTAGCACAGATACGCAGTATTTT. Residues: CASSGSRGSGSSTDTQYF.